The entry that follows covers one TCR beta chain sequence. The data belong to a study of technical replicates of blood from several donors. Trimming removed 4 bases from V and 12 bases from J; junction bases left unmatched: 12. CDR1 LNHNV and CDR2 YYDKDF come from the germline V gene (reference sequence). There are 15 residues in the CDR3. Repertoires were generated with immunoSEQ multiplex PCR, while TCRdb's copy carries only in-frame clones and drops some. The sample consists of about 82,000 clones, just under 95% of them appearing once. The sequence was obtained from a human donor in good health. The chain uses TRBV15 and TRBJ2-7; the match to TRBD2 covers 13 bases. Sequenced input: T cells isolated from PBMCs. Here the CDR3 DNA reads TGTGCCACCAGCACGTTAGGGACTAGCGGGGCCCTAAGGTACTTC. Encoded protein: CATSTLGTSGALRYF.